This T cell receptor beta chain was recorded in a study of blood T cell repertoires in COVID-19. Across the whole study: COVID-19 samples, acute and convalescent, were from the United States, Italy and Spain.

The CDR3 length is 16 residues. V lost 6 bases and J lost 5, with 22 bases in between. CDR1 and CDR2 (germline): SNHLY, FYNNEI. In the original workflow: Reference gene primer amplification gave estimated nucleated cell counts. Sequencing used immunoSEQ multiplex PCR; TCRdb keeps in-frame clones, though not all of them. D and trimming were read from the DNA, whereas the V and J calls and clone size are those reported in that table. The repertoire includes 150,000 to 200,000 clones, around 87% of them detected once, and 3.7% sits in the top ten. Material for sequencing was peripheral blood. This chain connects TRBV2 to TRBJ2-5; D may be TRBD2 (6 bases). The receptor comes from a man aged 18 to 30 with active or convalescent COVID-19. CDR3 in DNA: TGTGCCAGCAGGACCCCCGTTGGAGGGAGTCGTGAGACCCAGTACTTC. Translated, it gives CASRTPVGGSRETQYF.